The 14 T cell receptor beta chains presented below share a single source sample, sequenced in a study of T-cell reconstitution after alpha-beta-depleted transplantation in children. The TCRbeta library was prepared with unique molecular identifiers. TCRdb re-derived calls from the PCR reads in MiXCR, one entry per CDR3 protein. The sample shows about 900,000 distinct CDR3 sequences, around 30% of them seen only once. The specimen comprised PBMCs, mostly from graft donor cells, sampled 360 days after TCRalphabeta/CD19-depleted stem cell transplant. The receptors were gathered from a boy in the first two years of life who had a stem cell transplant for SCID, so the T cells may come from the graft donor.

V gene TRBV24-1 combines with J gene TRBJ2-3; D may be TRBD2 (6 bases). V gave up 7 bases and J gave up 4 bases, with 14 bases separating them. The CDR3 runs to 14 residues. The germline CDR1 and CDR2 sequences are KGHDR and SFDVKD. The CDR3 sequence is CATSARLVADTQYF. The CDR3 bases are TGTGCCACCAGCGCCCGACTAGTCGCAGATACGCAGTATTTT.

This clonotype was observed a handful of times. The genes are TRBV2 and TRBJ2-1; the D is unclear. The CDR3 sequence is 17 residues long. V gave up 6 bases and J gave up 7 bases, with 25 bases separating them. Germline assignment: CDR1 SNHLY and CDR2 FYNNEI. The DNA of the CDR3 is TGTGCCAGCAGGGGTAACAGAGACCCAAAGTTTCCTAATGAGCAGTTCTTC. It yields the protein CASRGNRDPKFPNEQFF.

The gene calls are TRBV20-1 and TRBJ2-3; D not resolved. Germline-derived CDR1 and CDR2 are DFQATT and SNEGSKA (reference sequence). The V end lost 4 bases, the J end lost 2 bases, and 10 bases lay between the germline ends. This CDR3 has 13 residues. DNA for the CDR3: TGCAGTGCTATCGGACCGCTCACAGATACGCAGTATTTT. This sequence encodes CSAIGPLTDTQYF.

This clonotype was seen a handful of times. The chain joins TRBV3-1 to TRBJ2-5; 8 bases agree with TRBD2. There are 16 residues in the CDR3. Germline V lookup: CDR1 LGHDT, CDR2 YNNKEL (reference sequence). Losses at the gene ends were 2 bases for V and 2 bases for J; bases not matched to a gene: 7. CDR3 bases: TGTGCCAGCAGCCAAAGCGGGAGCGGACCTCAAGAGACCCAGTACTTC. It encodes CASSQSGSGPQETQYF.

The table lists this clonotype with a few counts. The chain recombines TRBV2 with TRBJ2-7; D is ambiguous. The CDR3 covers 13 residues. The ends were cut back, 4 bases at V and 0 bases at J, with 7 bases in the middle. The germline gives CDR1 SNHLY, CDR2 FYNNEI. CDR3 bases: TGTGCCAGCAGTGTGCTTAGCTCCTACGAGCAGTACTTC. Protein sequence: CASSVLSSYEQYF.

The rearrangement joins TRBV10-3 to TRBJ1-5; D is possibly TRBD1 (5 bases). Germline loops: CDR1 ENHRY, CDR2 SYGVKD. V shed 0 bases and J shed 5 bases, with 14 bases lying between them. The CDR3 runs 16 residues. The CDR3 here is CAISESWVGGDQPQHF. The CDR3 DNA reads TGTGCCATCAGTGAGTCTTGGGTGGGGGGGGATCAGCCCCAGCATTTT.

The rearrangement joins TRBV6-6 to TRBJ2-3; 11 positions match TRBD2. The ends lost 0 bases at V and 4 bases at J; junction bases unmatched: 24. The length of the CDR3 is 23 residues. The germline V gene encodes CDR1 MNHNY and CDR2 SVGAGI (reference sequence). The CDR3 DNA is TGTGCCAGCAGTTACTCGGCATTCGGGCTAGCGGGGGGTCTTATCAGGCGCGCAGATACGCAGTATTTT. Translated, it gives CASSYSAFGLAGGLIRRADTQYF.

The V call is TRBV4-2, the J call TRBJ2-1, with 7 bases that match TRBD2. After removal of 0 bases from V and 10 bases from J, the junction contained 12 bases not matched to a gene. The CDR3 is made up of 16 amino acids. Looked up from germline, CDR1 is LGHNA and CDR2 is YNFKEQ. CDR3 amino acids: CASSQDLAGEVAEQFF. Here the CDR3 DNA reads TGTGCCAGCAGCCAAGATCTTGCGGGGGAGGTCGCGGAGCAGTTCTTC.

This clonotype was found once. The rearrangement links TRBV6-1 to TRBJ2-7, with D perhaps TRBD1 (5 bases). Germline V lookup: CDR1 MNHNS, CDR2 SASEGT. V lost 6 bases and J 3 bases, leaving 12 bases between the germline ends. The CDR3 consists of 13 residues. CDR3: CASRTDRIYEQYF. As DNA, the CDR3 is TGTGCCAGCAGGACCGACAGAATCTACGAGCAGTACTTC.

The chain employs TRBV4-2 and TRBJ2-3; 12 bases are a match to TRBD1. Germline CDR1 reads LGHNA; CDR2 reads YNFKEQ. CDR3 length: 16 amino acids. V lost 2 bases and J lost 1; bases outside the gene matches: 1. The CDR3 DNA sequence: TGTGCCAGCAGCCAATGGGACAGGGGGCGCACAGATACGCAGTATTTT. Its translation is CASSQWDRGRTDTQYF.

This clonotype occurred once. The chain has TRBV6-2 or TRBV6-3 and TRBJ2-7, with D unresolved. Deletions cut 6 bases from V and 5 bases from J, with 17 bases between. Germline CDR1 is MNHEY and CDR2 is SVGEGT. The CDR3 totals 14 residues. The CDR3 DNA is TGTGCCAGCAGCTCCGCGGACGGGCTTCACGAGCAGTACTTC. Protein sequence: CASSSADGLHEQYF.

The rearrangement joins TRBV5-1 to TRBJ2-1, with TRBD2 matching over 12 bases. Germline V CDR1 and CDR2: SGHRS, YFSETQ. This CDR3 has 17 amino acids. V shed 4 bases, J shed 2 bases, and the junction held 7 bases outside the gene matches. The CDR3 loop is CASSLRTSGVPYNEQFF. For the CDR3, the DNA is TGCGCCAGCAGCCTCCGGACTAGCGGGGTGCCCTACAATGAGCAGTTCTTC.

V and J are TRBV5-1 and TRBJ2-2, with D perhaps given as TRBD1 or TRBD2 (6 bases each). Trimming took 4 bases from V and 0 from J, leaving 13 bases between them. CDR1 is SGHRS and CDR2 is YFSETQ in the germline V gene. The CDR3 spans 16 residues. The CDR3 protein is CASSGWGASNTGELFF. The CDR3 DNA is TGCGCCAGCAGCGGGTGGGGGGCGTCGAACACCGGGGAGCTGTTTTTT.

This clonotype was seen more than once but under ten times. The V and J genes are TRBV4-1 and TRBJ2-7; D is possibly TRBD1 or TRBD2 (7 bases each). The CDR3 loop spans 17 amino acids. V shed 3 bases and J shed 3 bases, with 21 bases lying between them. Per the germline V gene, CDR1 is MGHRA and CDR2 is YSYEKL. Here the CDR3 reads CASSHYGSGTDRYEQYF. The DNA for the CDR3 is TGCGCCAGCAGCCATTACGGCAGCGGGACAGACCGCTACGAGCAGTACTTC.